These 19 T cell receptor beta chains originate from one sample sequenced in a study of T cells in Graves' hyperthyroidism and ophthalmopathy. The CDR3 regions of TCR beta were amplified from RNA transcripts. The HTBI primer set drove a first-round RT-PCR of the TCR CDR3. In TCRdb, the multiplex PCR reads were re-called with MiXCR into one record per CDR3 protein. The table lists around 620,000 distinct CDR3 sequences, around 42% of them singletons. Sequencing used peripheral blood or thyroid tissue (not recorded which). These receptors were taken from an adult woman with Graves' disease, either hyperthyroidism or ophthalmopathy (not recorded which).

DNA for the CDR3: TGTGCCAGCAGCATAGATCACAGGGCGTCCTACGAGCAGTACTTC. Its translation is CASSIDHRASYEQYF. V and J are TRBV7-2 and TRBJ2-7; TRBD1 might be the D (6 bases). Germline CDR1 SGHTA, CDR2 FQGNSA. The CDR3 spans 15 residues. V was cut by 5 bases and J by 1 base, with 15 bases left in between.

This clonotype was observed at least ten times. The chain joins TRBV3-1 to TRBJ1-2, with D unclear. From germline, CDR1 is LGHDT and CDR2 YNNKEL (reference sequence). This CDR3 is 13 amino acids long. Deletions cut 1 base from V and 8 bases from J, with 11 bases between. CDR3 loop: CASSQGSSAGYTF. In nucleotides, the CDR3 is TGTGCCAGCAGCCAAGGGAGTTCCGCAGGCTACACCTTC.

The table lists this clonotype with many counts. This sequence joins TRBV7-9 and TRBJ2-7; 10 bases map to TRBD2. The CDR3 length is 14 residues. V shed 3 bases, J shed 5 bases, and the junction held 4 bases outside the gene matches. Germline CDR1 reads SEHNR; CDR2 reads FQNEAQ (reference sequence). The CDR3 DNA follows: TGTGCCAGCAGCTTCCTAGCGGGAGCGCACGAGCAGTACTTC. Translation gives CASSFLAGAHEQYF.

This clonotype was recorded only once. The rearrangement uses TRBV7-9 and TRBJ2-5; TRBD2 matches at 12 bases. The CDR3 sequence is 17 residues long. V gave up 4 bases and J gave up 4 bases; unmatched junction bases: 10. Germline values: CDR1 SEHNR, CDR2 FQNEAQ (reference sequence). DNA for the CDR3: TGTGCCAGCAGCTCCGCCCGACTAGCGGGAGAGGGAGAGACCCAGTACTTC. Translated: CASSSARLAGEGETQYF.

The gene calls are TRBV7-8 and TRBJ1-1; a weak D match, TRBD1 (5 bases). CDR1 is SGHVS and CDR2 is FQNEAQ in the germline V gene. V was trimmed by 7 bases and J by 3 bases, leaving 15 bases between them. The CDR3 extends over 14 amino acids. CDR3: CASTQTAGYTEAFF. The CDR3 bases are TGTGCCAGCACCCAGACAGCAGGATACACTGAAGCTTTCTTT.

This clonotype was observed many times. The chain has TRBV13 and TRBJ1-1; D is undetermined. Looked up from germline, CDR1 is PRHDT and CDR2 is FYEKMQ (reference sequence). This CDR3 region has 14 residues. The germline V and J ends were trimmed by 4 bases and 6 bases, with 15 bases remaining between them. DNA of the CDR3: TGTGCCAGCAGCTCAATACCGGGAGGTCCTGAAGCTTTCTTT. The encoded protein is CASSSIPGGPEAFF.

This clonotype was detected only a few times. This may arise from a read error, as a much more abundant clone is one base away. The rearrangement joins TRBV7-9 to TRBJ2-7, with unresolved D. Germline CDR1 is SEHNR and CDR2 is FQNEAQ (reference sequence). The CDR3 sequence is 16 residues long. The CDR3 DNA is TGTGCCAGCAGCCCCGTGGGATGGCGCACACCCTACGAGCACTACTTC. Protein: CASSPVGWRTPYEHYF. Full variable domain (missing parts from reference TRBV7-9 and TRBJ2-7): DTGVSQNPRHKITKRGQNVTFRCDPISEHNRLYWYRQTLGQGPEFLTYFQNEAQLEKSRLLSDRFSAERPKGSFSTLEIQRTEQGDSAMYLCASSPVGWRTPYEHYFGPGTRLTVT.

The J gene is TRBJ1-2, the V gene TRBV20-1; 7 bases match TRBD1. The CDR3 is 13 residues long. The V gene end was trimmed by 6 bases and the J gene end by 8 bases; junction bases not matched to a gene: 12. Germline CDR1 reads DFQATT; CDR2 reads SNEGSKA (reference sequence). CDR3 DNA: TGCAGTGCAGATCGGGACAGATCTATGGGCTACACCTTC. Its translation is CSADRDRSMGYTF.

J is TRBJ2-1 and V is TRBV6-5; D might be TRBD1 (5 bases). The DNA end is a closer match to TRBJ2-5, so the J assignment may be wrong. Germline CDR1 MNHEY, CDR2 SVGAGI. The CDR3 consists of 13 residues. The DNA of the CDR3 is TGTGCCAGCAGTTTGATTGCCAGACAGCCCCAGTACTTC. Translated, it gives CASSLIARQPQYF.

A word on this clonotype: A read error may produce the germline difference seen at one junction end. This rearrangement joins TRBV6-5 to TRBJ2-7; D is ambiguous. Germline CDR1 is MNHEY and CDR2 is SVGAGI. The CDR3 sequence is 13 residues long. The DNA for the CDR3 is TGCGCCAGCAGTGACTCTTCCGCGGTCGAGCAGTACTTC. The encoded protein is CASSDSSAVEQYF.

This sequence joins TRBV28 and TRBJ1-1; a possible D gene is TRBD1 (5 bases). Germline CDR1 reads MDHEN; CDR2 reads SYDVKM. This CDR3 has 16 amino acids. V gave up 6 bases and J gave up 5 bases, with 22 bases separating them. CDR3 amino acids: CASSISPGGGGTEAFF. CDR3 coding DNA: TGTGCCAGCAGCATATCCCCAGGTGGGGGTGGGACTGAAGCTTTCTTT.

The chain is built from TRBV2 and TRBJ2-3; D could derive from TRBD1 or TRBD2 (5 bases each). The V and J ends lost 6 bases and 1 base respectively, with 14 bases between them. CDR3 length equals 15 residues. Germline CDR1 SNHLY, CDR2 FYNNEI. CDR3 nucleotides: TGTGCCAGCAGCCAGAGGGACGACCGCACAGATACGCAGTATTTT. Encoded protein: CASSQRDDRTDTQYF.

This clonotype showed up many times. V usage is TRBV2 and J usage is TRBJ2-5; a weak D match, TRBD1 (6 bases). The germline V gene has CDR1 SNHLY and CDR2 FYNNEI. V was trimmed by 5 bases and J by 0 bases, leaving 7 bases between them. The CDR3 consists of 13 residues. CDR3 bases: TGTGCCAGCAGTACAGGGTACCAAGAGACCCAGTACTTC. The encoded protein is CASSTGYQETQYF.

This chain connects TRBV9 to TRBJ2-5; 7 nucleotides line up with TRBD2. V was pared by 0 bases and J by 4 bases, with 9 bases of the junction left unmatched. This CDR3 comprises 16 residues. CDR1 SGDLS and CDR2 YYNGEE come from the germline V gene. DNA of the CDR3: TGTGCCAGCAGCGTAGACGGTCCATCGGGAGGAGAGACCCAGTACTTC. Protein product: CASSVDGPSGGETQYF.

V and J are TRBV11-1 and TRBJ1-1; a weak D match, TRBD1 (6 bases). Per the germline V gene, CDR1 is SGHAT and CDR2 is FQDESV (reference sequence). The length of the CDR3 is 18 residues. V was pared by 3 bases and J by 5 bases, with 25 bases between. Here the CDR3 reads CASSLRHYNRDSVTEAFF. The CDR3 region has the DNA TGTGCCAGCAGCTTGCGCCATTATAACAGGGACTCGGTGACTGAAGCTTTCTTT.

This clonotype was observed many times. V is TRBV10-3 and J is TRBJ1-2; no firm D call. Trimming removed 3 bases at V and 3 bases at J, with 11 bases between. Germline V lookup: CDR1 ENHRY, CDR2 SYGVKD. The CDR3 has 14 amino acids. The CDR3 DNA sequence: TGTGCCATCAGTGAATATCAGGCAGACTATGGCTACACCTTC. Its protein product is CAISEYQADYGYTF.

This clonotype showed up many times. The chain has TRBV6-1 and TRBJ1-5, with no clear D. Germline V gene data show CDR1 as MNHNS and CDR2 as SASEGT. CDR3 length: 14 amino acids. Trimming removed 4 bases at V and 5 bases at J, with 12 bases between. CDR3 coding DNA: TGTGCCAGCAGTGTGGAGGCGTGGGATCAGCCCCAGCATTTT. Amino acid sequence: CASSVEAWDQPQHF.

This chain connects TRBV10-3 to TRBJ2-5, with D possibly being TRBD1 or TRBD2 (5 bases each). V lost 8 bases and J 5 bases, leaving 18 bases between the germline ends. The CDR3 has 14 residues. Germline CDR1 and CDR2: ENHRY and SYGVKD. The CDR3 protein is CAIGGEGMMETQYF. The DNA of the CDR3 is TGTGCCATCGGGGGTGAGGGGATGATGGAGACCCAGTACTTC.

About this clonotype: The junction shows a germline mismatch at one end, possibly a read error. This chain joins TRBV10-3 and TRBJ1-3, with D uncertain. The CDR3 extends over 16 amino acids. Germline CDR1 reads ENHRY; CDR2 reads SYGVKD. The CDR3, as DNA: TGTGCCATCAGTGAGGGACGAAAAAGACGGGAGAGGCGCCTGGATTTT. Translating gives CAISEGRKRRERRLDF.